This entry features one T cell receptor beta chain sequence. Sequenced by immunoSEQ multiplex PCR; TCRdb stores in-frame clones only, minus some. The table lists about 680,000 clones, under 95% of them singletons, with approximately 24% in the top ten. The data derive from a study of shared clonotypes between healthy human individuals. Looked up from germline, CDR1 is MDHEN and CDR2 is SYDVKM. V was pared by 1 base and J by 4 bases, with 13 bases between. There are 16 residues in the CDR3. Naive CD8 populations comprised CD45RO-negative cells positively selected for CCR7, excluding terminally differentiated effector memory CD45RA+ cells.

The sequenced sample was naive CD8+ T cells sorted from blood. The clonotype originates from a man aged 25 to 45 in good health. The chain links TRBV28 to TRBJ2-2; D may be TRBD1 or TRBD2 (6 bases each). The CDR3 DNA follows: TGTGCCAGCAGTTTATACGCAGGGGAGGCCACCGGGGAGCTGTTTTTT. Translation: CASSLYAGEATGELFF.